This TCR beta chain appears in the sequencing data of a study of PD-L1 blockade in urothelial cancer. The table came from immunoSEQ multiplex PCR; TCRdb's copy has only in-frame clones and leaves some out. Here the sample spans around 66,000 clones, 88% being singletons. Germline CDR1 SGHTA, CDR2 FQGTGA. The CDR3 contains 14 residues. The ends lost 2 bases at V and 4 bases at J; junction bases unmatched: 2. Sample time point: peripheral blood 6 weeks after treatment start. The patients' disease, urothelial carcinoma, was locally advanced or metastatic. The rearrangement uses TRBV7-3 and TRBJ1-3; 7 bases are shared with TRBD1. This TCR came from a man in his 60s with urothelial cancer. This specimen was PBMCs, taken around atezolizumab (anti-PD-L1) treatment. CDR3 DNA sequence: TGTGCCAGCAGCTTATACAGGGGAGGAAACACCATATATTTT. It codes for CASSLYRGGNTIYF.